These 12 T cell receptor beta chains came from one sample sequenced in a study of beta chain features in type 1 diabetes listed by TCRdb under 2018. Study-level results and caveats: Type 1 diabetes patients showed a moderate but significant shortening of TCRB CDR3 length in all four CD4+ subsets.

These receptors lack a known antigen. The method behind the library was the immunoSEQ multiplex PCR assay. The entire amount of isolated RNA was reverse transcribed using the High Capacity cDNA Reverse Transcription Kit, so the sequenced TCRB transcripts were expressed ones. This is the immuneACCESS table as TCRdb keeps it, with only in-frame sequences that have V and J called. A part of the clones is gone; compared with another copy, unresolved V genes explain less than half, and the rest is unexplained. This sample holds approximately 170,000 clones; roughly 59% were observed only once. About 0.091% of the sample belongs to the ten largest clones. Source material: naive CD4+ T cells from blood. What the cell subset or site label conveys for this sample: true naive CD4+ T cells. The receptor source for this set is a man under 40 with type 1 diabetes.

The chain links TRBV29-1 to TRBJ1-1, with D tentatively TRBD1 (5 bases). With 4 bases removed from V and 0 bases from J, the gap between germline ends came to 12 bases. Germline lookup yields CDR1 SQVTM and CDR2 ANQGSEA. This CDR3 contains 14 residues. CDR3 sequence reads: CSVGGVRLNTEAFF. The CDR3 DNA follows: TGCAGCGTTGGGGGGGTACGTCTGAACACTGAAGCTTTCTTT. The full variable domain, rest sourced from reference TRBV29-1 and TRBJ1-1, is SAVISQKPSRDICQRGTSLTIQCQVDSQVTMMFWYRQQPGQSLTLIATANQGSEATYESGFVIDKFPISRPNLTFSTLTVSNMSPEDSSIYLCSVGGVRLNTEAFFGQGTRLTVV.

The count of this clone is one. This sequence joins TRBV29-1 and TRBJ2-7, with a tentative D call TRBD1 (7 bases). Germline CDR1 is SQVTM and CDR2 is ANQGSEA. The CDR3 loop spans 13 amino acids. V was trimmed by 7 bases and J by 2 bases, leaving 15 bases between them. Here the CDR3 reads CSASRGAPYEQYF. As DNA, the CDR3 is TGCAGCGCCAGCAGGGGGGCGCCCTACGAGCAGTACTTC.

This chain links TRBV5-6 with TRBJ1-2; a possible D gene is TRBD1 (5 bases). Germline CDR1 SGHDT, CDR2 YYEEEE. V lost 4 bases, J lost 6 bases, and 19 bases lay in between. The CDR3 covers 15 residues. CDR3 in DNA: TGTGCCAGCAGCCAGCCCCTTTGGGGGTATGATGGCTACACCTTC. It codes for CASSQPLWGYDGYTF.

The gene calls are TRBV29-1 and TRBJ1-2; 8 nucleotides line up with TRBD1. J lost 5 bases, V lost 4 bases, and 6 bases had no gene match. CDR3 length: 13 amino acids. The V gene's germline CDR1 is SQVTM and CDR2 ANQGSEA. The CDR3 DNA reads TGCAGCGTTGTAACAGGGGGTCGGTATGGCTACACCTTC. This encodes CSVVTGGRYGYTF.

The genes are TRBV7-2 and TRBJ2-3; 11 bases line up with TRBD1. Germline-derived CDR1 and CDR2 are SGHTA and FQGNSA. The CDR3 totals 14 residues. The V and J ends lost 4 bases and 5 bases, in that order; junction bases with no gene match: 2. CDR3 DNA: TGTGCCAGCAGCTCCGGGACAGGGGGAGATACGCAGTATTTT. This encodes CASSSGTGGDTQYF. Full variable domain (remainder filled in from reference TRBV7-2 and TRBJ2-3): GAGVSQSPSNKVTEKGKDVELRCDPISGHTALYWYRQSLGQGLEFLIYFQGNSAPDKSGLPSDRFSAERTGGSVSTLTIQRTQQEDSAVYLCASSSGTGGDTQYFGPGTRLTVL.

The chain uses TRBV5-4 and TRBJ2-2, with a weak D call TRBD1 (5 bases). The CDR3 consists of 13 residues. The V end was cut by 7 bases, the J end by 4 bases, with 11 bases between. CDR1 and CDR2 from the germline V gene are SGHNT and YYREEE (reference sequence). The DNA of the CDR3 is TGTGCCAGCCGCAGGGAAACCACCGGGGAGCTGTTTTTT. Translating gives CASRRETTGELFF.

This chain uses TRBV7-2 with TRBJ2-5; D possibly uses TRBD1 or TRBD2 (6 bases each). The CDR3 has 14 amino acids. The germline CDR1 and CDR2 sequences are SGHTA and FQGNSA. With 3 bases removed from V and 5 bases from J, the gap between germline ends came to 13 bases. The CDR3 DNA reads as TGTGCCAGCAGCTTCGGGGGCGCGAGGGAGACCCAGTACTTC. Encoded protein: CASSFGGARETQYF.

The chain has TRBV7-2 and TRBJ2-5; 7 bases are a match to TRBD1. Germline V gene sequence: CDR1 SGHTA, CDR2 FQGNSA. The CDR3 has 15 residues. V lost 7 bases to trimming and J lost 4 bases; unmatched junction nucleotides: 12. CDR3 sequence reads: CASTEQGIGAETQYF. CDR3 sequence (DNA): TGTGCCAGCACCGAACAGGGGATTGGGGCAGAGACCCAGTACTTC.

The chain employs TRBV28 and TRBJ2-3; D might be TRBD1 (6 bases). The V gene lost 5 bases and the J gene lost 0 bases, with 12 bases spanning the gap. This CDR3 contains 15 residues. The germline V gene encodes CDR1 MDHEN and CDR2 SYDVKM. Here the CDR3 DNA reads TGTGCCAGCAGTCTGCCGGGACATAGCACAGATACGCAGTATTTT. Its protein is CASSLPGHSTDTQYF.

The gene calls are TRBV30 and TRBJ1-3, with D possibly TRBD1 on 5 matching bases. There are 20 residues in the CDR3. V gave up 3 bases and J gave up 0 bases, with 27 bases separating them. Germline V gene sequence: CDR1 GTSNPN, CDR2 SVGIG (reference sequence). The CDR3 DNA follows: TGTGCCTGGAGACCTGGGCTCCTGAGTAGCGGGGCGAGCTCTGGAAACACCATATATTTT. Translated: CAWRPGLLSSGASSGNTIYF.

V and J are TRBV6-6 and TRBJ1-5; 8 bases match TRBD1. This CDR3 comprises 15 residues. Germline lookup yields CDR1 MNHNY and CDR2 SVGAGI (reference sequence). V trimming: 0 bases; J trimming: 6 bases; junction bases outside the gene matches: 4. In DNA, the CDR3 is TGTGCCAGCAGTTACTCAGGACAGGGAGGTCAGCCCCAGCATTTT. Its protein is CASSYSGQGGQPQHF.

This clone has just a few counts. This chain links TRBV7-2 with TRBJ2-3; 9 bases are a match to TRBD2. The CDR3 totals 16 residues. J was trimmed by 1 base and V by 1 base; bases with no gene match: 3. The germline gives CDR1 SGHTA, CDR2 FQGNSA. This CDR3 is CASSLVERGGTDTQYF. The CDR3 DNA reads TGTGCCAGCAGCTTAGTGGAGCGGGGGGGCACAGATACGCAGTATTTT.